The rows below give T cell receptor beta chains drawn from one sample of a study of blood T cell repertoires in COVID-19. Clones were read by immunoSEQ multiplex PCR, and TCRdb kept only the in-frame ones, dropping some. The sample contains roughly 48,000 clones, approximately 80% of which appear only once. The specimen was peripheral blood. These receptors were collected from a man aged 70-80 years with acute or convalescent COVID-19. CDR3s include the opening cysteine and the closing phenylalanine or tryptophan. Each record gives: V gene, clone size, D gene, J gene, CDR3 DNA, CDR3 protein. A D gene is named only where the DNA matches it firmly. Part of the rows lack a size; the others show once, few, many or a class for expanded clones.

>TRBV12-5|once|TRBD1|TRBJ1-1
TGTGCTAGTGGTTGGGACAGGAACACTGAAGCTTTCTTT
CASGWDRNTEAFF
>TRBV9|.|TRBD1|TRBJ2-1
TGTGCCAGCAGCGTAGTTGGACAGGCCGACAATGAGCAGTTCTTC
CASSVVGQADNEQFF
>TRBV5-4|.|TRBD1|TRBJ1-3
TGTGCCAGCAGCTCCAGAAAGGGGGCTGAAGATACCATATATTTT
CASSSRKGAEDTIYF
>TRBV19|.|TRBD1|TRBJ1-2
TGTGCCACCTCCCGGGACAGGGGGAACTATGGCTACACCTTC
CATSRDRGNYGYTF
>TRBV7-9|.|TRBD1|TRBJ1-3
TGTGCCAGCAGCTTATCCCGGGACAGGGAATATTTT
CASSLSRDREYF
>TRBV6-5|few|TRBD1|TRBJ1-2
TGTGCCAGCAGCATGACAGGGTTTGGCTACACCTTC
CASSMTGFGYTF
>TRBV6-2/TRBV6-3|.|.|TRBJ1-6
TGTGCCAGCAGTTCCCCTCGCAGGGCGAGTTCACCCCTCCACTTT
CASSSPRRASSPLHF
>TRBV27|.|TRBD1|TRBJ2-1
TGTGCCAGCAGTTTATTACCGGGACAGGGCGTATCCAATGAGCAGTTCTTC
CASSLLPGQGVSNEQFF
>TRBV18|.|.|TRBJ2-7
TGTGCCAGCTCAATTGGCGGGCAGACTGGCGAGCAGTACTTC
CASSIGGQTGEQYF
>TRBV30|.|TRBD1|TRBJ2-5
TGTGCCTGGGGGGGAGACAGGGGCGTAGAGACCCAGTACTTC
CAWGGDRGVETQYF
>TRBV12-3/TRBV12-4|.|.|TRBJ1-2
TGTGCCAGCAGCTTGAAACCGGACACGAGCTACACCTTC
CASSLKPDTSYTF
>TRBV5-1|.|.|TRBJ1-4
TGCGCCAGCAGCTCCCATGCAGCATCAGGAGAAAAACTGTTTTTT
CASSSHAASGEKLFF
>TRBV21-1|.|.|TRBJ1-2
TGTGCCAGCAGCAATCGGACAGAGCAAAACTATGGCTACACCTTC
CASSNRTEQNYGYTF
>TRBV30|.|.|TRBJ2-3
TGTGCCTGGAGGAACTTTTTGACTACAGATACGCAGTATTTT
CAWRNFLTTDTQYF
>TRBV5-5|once|.|TRBJ2-2
TGTGCCAGCAGCTCGCCCTCAAACAGGGCCACCGGGGAGCTGTTTTTT
CASSSPSNRATGELFF
>TRBV18|.|TRBD1|TRBJ1-1
TGTGCCAGCTCACCGGACAGGGTTTTCACTGAAGCTTTCTTT
CASSPDRVFTEAFF
>TRBV7-2|.|.|TRBJ2-1
TGTGCCAGCAGCTCGAACCGGGTTTCCGATCAGTTCTTC
CASSSNRVSDQFF
>TRBV7-9|.|TRBD2|TRBJ2-2
TGTGCCAGCAGCTTCTCACTAGCGGGAGGAGGGCTGTTTTTT
CASSFSLAGGGLFF
>TRBV6-5|.|.|TRBJ2-7
TGTGCCGCTAGGGGTAGGGCCTACGAGCAGTACTTC
CAARGRAYEQYF
>TRBV9|few|TRBD1|TRBJ1-3
TGTGCCAGCAGCGCTCCCCTTCCGGGACAGGGGAGACGTGGAAACACCATATATTTT
CASSAPLPGQGRRGNTIYF
>TRBV6-5|once|.|TRBJ1-2
TGTGCCAGCAGCCCCGGGGGATCTAACTATGGCTACACCTTC
CASSPGGSNYGYTF
>TRBV19|.|.|TRBJ2-2
TGTGCCAGTAGTGGGCGGACGGGAAAAAACGCGAACACCGGGGAGCTGTTTTTT
CASSGRTGKNANTGELFF
>TRBV7-2|.|.|TRBJ2-1
TGTGCCAGCAGCTCGAGACCGGGGGAGCAGTTCTTC
CASSSRPGEQFF
>TRBV6-2/TRBV6-3|.|TRBD1|TRBJ2-7
TGTGCCAGCAGTGACGACCGGACAGGGCTCATTGGGGACGAGCAGTACTTC
CASSDDRTGLIGDEQYF
>TRBV15|few|.|TRBJ1-4
TGTGCCACCGGAAGGGGCAGCATCAATGAAAAACTGTTTTTT
CATGRGSINEKLFF
>TRBV27|few|.|TRBJ2-2
TGTGCCAGCCCTCTTGGGGAGCTGTTTTTT
CASPLGELFF
>TRBV11-2|.|TRBD1|TRBJ1-6
TGTGCCAGCAGCCCAGGGGCCGGACAGGGGGCTTTACCCCTCCACTTT
CASSPGAGQGALPLHF
>TRBV18|.|.|TRBJ1-2
TGTGCCAGCTCACCCAACAGGTTAAGATACTATGGCTACACCTTC
CASSPNRLRYYGYTF
>TRBV28|.|.|TRBJ2-6
TGTGCCAGCAGCCGCTACGGTATCTCTGGGGCCAACGTCCTGACTTTC
CASSRYGISGANVLTF
>TRBV7-2|.|TRBD1|TRBJ1-1
TGTGCCAGCAGGCCTGACCGGGACAGGGGGGCTTTCTTT
CASRPDRDRGAFF
>TRBV7-2|few|.|TRBJ2-2
TGTGCCAGCAGCACAATCGACCCGGGAAACACCGGGGAGCTGTTTTTT
CASSTIDPGNTGELFF
>TRBV3-1/TRBV3-2|.|TRBD2|TRBJ2-1
TGTGCCAGCAGCCATAGCGGGAGAGGGAATGAGCAGTTCTTC
CASSHSGRGNEQFF